This TCR beta chain was documented in a study of blood T cell repertoires in COVID-19. Turning to the study itself: Sources were T cells, B-cell-depleted T cells, or PBMCs; the material itself was cDNA or gDNA.

In the original workflow: Researchers report that nucleated cell counts were estimated from reference gene primer amplification. Data came from immunoSEQ multiplex PCR; TCRdb stores just in-frame clones and leaves some out. V and J calls and clone size are copied from that table; D and trimming were computed from the DNA. The sample contains tens of thousands of clones, over 75% of which appear only once. Per germline, CDR1 SNHLY and CDR2 FYNNEI. The V end lost 7 bases, the J end lost 8 bases, and 20 bases lay between the germline ends. The CDR3 sequence is 14 residues long. Sequenced sample: peripheral blood. The rearrangement links TRBV2 to TRBJ1-1, with D tentatively TRBD1 (5 bases). This TCR derives from a woman aged 70-85 years with active or convalescent COVID-19. The chain's CDR3 is CASIISRVEVEAFF. DNA for the CDR3: TGTGCCAGCATAATTTCCAGGGTCGAGGTAGAAGCTTTCTTT.